One sample yielded the 10 T cell receptor beta chains listed below, sequenced in a study of shared clonotypes between healthy human individuals. Sequencing used immunoSEQ multiplex PCR; TCRdb keeps in-frame clones, though not all of them. The profile shows approximately 2.1 million clones, approximately 95% of them singletons. Sample: naive CD4+ T cells from PBMCs. Subset noted: CD45RA+ positively selected. The receptors here all came from a man between 18 and 35 years old in good health. Some clones in this sample may be carry-over from other donors' samples.

The chain has TRBV28 and TRBJ1-1, with D tentatively TRBD1 (5 bases). The CDR3 is made up of 15 amino acids. Germline V gene data show CDR1 as MDHEN and CDR2 as SYDVKM. Trimming left V 2 bases short and J 1 base short, with 11 bases between. Here the CDR3 reads CASSLTLGGNTEAFF. CDR3 sequence (DNA): TGTGCCAGCAGTTTAACCCTTGGGGGGAACACTGAAGCTTTCTTT. Supplemented by reference TRBV28 and TRBJ1-1, the full variable domain reads DVKVTQSSRYLVKRTGEKVFLECVQDMDHENMFWYRQDPGLGLRLIYFSYDVKMKEKGDIPEGYSVSREKKERFSLILESASTNQTSMYLCASSLTLGGNTEAFFGQGTRLTVV.

The table lists this clone with a count of one. The V and J genes are TRBV12-5 and TRBJ2-3; TRBD2 might be the D (6 bases). Germline V gene sequence: CDR1 LGHNT, CDR2 FRNRAP. This CDR3 has 18 residues. The germline V and J ends were trimmed by 4 bases and 3 bases, with 23 bases remaining between them. This chain's CDR3 is CASGSQPLRDGGTDTQYF. The CDR3 nucleotides are TGTGCTAGTGGTTCGCAACCTCTGCGGGATGGGGGAACAGATACGCAGTATTTT.

The V call is TRBV6-1, the J call TRBJ1-5, with D maybe TRBD1 (6 bases). There are 15 residues in the CDR3. Trimming shortened V by 3 bases and J by 1 base, and 10 bases separated the two germline ends. Per germline, CDR1 MNHNS and CDR2 SASEGT. CDR3 bases: TGTGCCAGCAGTGAGGGGGCAGGGAGCAATCAGCCCCAGCATTTT. Protein sequence: CASSEGAGSNQPQHF.

Concerning this clone: The DNA is left out, because the CDR3 cannot be placed on it with certainty; the CDR3 is given as TCRdb lists it. The rearrangement links TRBV5-4 to TRBJ2-1; the table's D call of TRBD1 was not tested on the DNA. The CDR3 is 15 residues long, ends included. Germline V lookup: CDR1 SGHNT, CDR2 YYREEE (reference sequence). The CDR3 loop is CASSFGPGFINEQFF.

The chain employs TRBV6-5 and TRBJ2-7; the D gene is possibly TRBD2 (5 bases). Germline values: CDR1 MNHEY, CDR2 SVGAGI. V was trimmed by 4 bases and J by 0 bases, leaving 13 bases between them. The CDR3 length is 15 residues. CDR3 loop: CASSLTRGSSYEQYF. The DNA for the CDR3 is TGTGCCAGCAGTTTAACTCGTGGGAGCTCCTACGAGCAGTACTTC.

This chain uses TRBV5-6 with TRBJ1-2; D gene ambiguous. The germline V gene has CDR1 SGHDT and CDR2 YYEEEE. The CDR3 totals 12 residues. V was trimmed by 4 bases and J by 3 bases, leaving 7 bases between them. Here the CDR3 DNA reads TGTGCCAGCAGCGCGGATCACTATGGCTACACCTTC. This sequence encodes CASSADHYGYTF.

V usage is TRBV10-2 and J usage is TRBJ2-1; no definite D call. V lost 0 bases and J lost 3, with 6 bases in between. This CDR3 has 14 amino acids. Germline V gene data show CDR1 as WSHSY and CDR2 as SAAADI. CDR3 in amino acids: CASSESALYNEQFF. Written as DNA, the CDR3 is TGCGCCAGCAGTGAGTCTGCACTCTACAATGAGCAGTTCTTC.

The rearrangement links TRBV5-4 to TRBJ1-4, with 8 bases identical to TRBD1. CDR1 and CDR2 from the germline V gene are SGHNT and YYREEE (reference sequence). The CDR3 has 14 amino acids. Trimming cost V 5 bases and J 8 bases; bases outside gene matches: 8. CDR3 nucleotides: TGTGCCAGCAGACGTGACAGGGGCAACGAAAAACTGTTTTTT. Encoded protein: CASRRDRGNEKLFF.

The V gene is TRBV10-3, the J gene TRBJ2-7, with 12 bases identical to TRBD2. Germline V lookup: CDR1 ENHRY, CDR2 SYGVKD. V shed 3 bases and J 5 bases; nucleotides not matched to a gene: 8. CDR3 length equals 16 residues. In nucleotides, the CDR3 is TGTGCCATCAGTGAAAGCACTAGCGGGAGGTCCCACGAGCAGTACTTC. Its translation is CAISESTSGRSHEQYF.

As DNA, the CDR3 is TGCGCCAGCAGCCAATCCGGGACTAGCGGGGGAATAACCTACGAGCAGTACTTC. This sequence encodes CASSQSGTSGGITYEQYF. This chain connects TRBV5-1 to TRBJ2-7, with 14 bases matching TRBD2. Losses at the gene ends were 4 bases for V and 2 bases for J; bases not matched to a gene: 11. The CDR3 covers 18 residues. Germline-derived CDR1 and CDR2 are SGHRS and YFSETQ.